The clone carrying this TCR beta chain was detected only a few times. Its specificity is unknown. The data derive from a study of tumor-infiltrating lymphocytes in primary liver carcinoma. The CDR3 has 13 amino acids. V was clipped by 5 bases and J by 0 bases; unmatched bases: 3. The germline CDR1 and CDR2 sequences are SQVTM and ANQGSEA. Study results and caveats: Merely about 8-25% of top clones occurred in all five tumor regions. The study found a significantly higher top-250-clone fraction in tumors than in blood (p = 0.039).

Reverse transcription of approximately 520 ng total RNA with a constant-region primer produced TCR beta cDNA. Researchers made the TCR beta libraries by running three nested multiplex PCR rounds with slightly modified ARM-PCR. Primers for the first two PCR rounds were TRBV1-TRBV30 forward primers and a C-beta reverse primer (about 11 cycles per round). TCRdb fed the multiplex PCR reads into MiXCR, producing one record per CDR3 protein. The sample lists roughly 120,000 distinct CDR3 sequences, around 62% occurring once. Unsorted bulk tissue of about 19-31 mg yielded co-extracted RNA and DNA. The cohort consisted of patients whose primary liver carcinoma was surgically resected. Those patients suffered from chronic HBV infection and were treatment-naive.

This clonotype was obtained from a woman in her sixties or seventies with primary liver carcinoma and hepatitis B virus infection. The specimen sequenced was liver tumor tissue from sampling region 1. The subset denotes: tumor region T1, superior pole. The gene calls are TRBV29-1 and TRBJ1-1, with 7 bases matching TRBD1. This CDR3 reads CSVRGGLNTEAFF. The DNA for the CDR3 is TGCAGCGTTCGAGGGGGCCTGAACACTGAAGCTTTCTTT.